This T cell receptor beta chain was captured by sequencing in a study of T cells in Graves' hyperthyroidism and ophthalmopathy. Stable Graves' hyperthyroidism denoted no ophthalmopathy progression over 18 months. The investigators amplified TCR beta CDR3 regions from RNA transcripts. An initial round of RT-PCR targeting the TCR CDR3 relied on the HTBI primer set. TCRdb passed the multiplex PCR reads through MiXCR, listing each CDR3 protein once. The table shows hundreds of thousands of distinct CDR3 sequences, with 38% occurring only once. CDR1 SGHVS and CDR2 FQNEAQ come from the germline V gene. Trimming pared 5 bases from V and 4 bases from J, leaving 17 bases between. The CDR3 consists of 16 residues.

Sequenced material: blood. This receptor was obtained from a man aged 18 to 30 with Graves' hyperthyroidism. The chain recombines TRBV7-8 with TRBJ1-4; TRBD1 is a possible D gene (6 bases). The CDR3 sequence is CASSHRPDSLNEKLFF. Here the CDR3 DNA reads TGTGCCAGCAGCCACCGACCGGACAGTCTTAATGAAAAACTGTTTTTT.